This TCR beta chain originates from a study of shared T cell receptors in the human thymus. This clone was observed once. Data came from immunoSEQ multiplex PCR; TCRdb stores just in-frame clones and leaves some out. The sample yields about 660,000 clones, roughly 90% seen once. The CDR3 is made up of 17 amino acids. The sample was also reused in another study, on human thymus T cells. As reported in that work: Healthy Finnish infants having corrective surgery for congenital heart defects served as donors. Thymus tissue for the work was resected from patients undergoing corrective heart surgery. Use of V and J genes seemed skewed within the thymic and blood repertoires. Related research described strongly overlapping thymic repertoires in unrelated people.

The chain couples TRBV21-1 to TRBJ2-5; the table's D gene call, TRBD2, was not cross checked with the DNA. TRBV21-1 is assigned pseudogene status. What was sequenced was thymocytes. The clonotype originates from a boy in the first two years of life with a congenital heart defect. Here the CDR3 reads CASGVFRREVMAETQYF. CDR3 coding DNA: TGTGCCAGCGGGGTTTTTCGGCGGGAGGTAATGGCAGAGACCCAGTACTTC.